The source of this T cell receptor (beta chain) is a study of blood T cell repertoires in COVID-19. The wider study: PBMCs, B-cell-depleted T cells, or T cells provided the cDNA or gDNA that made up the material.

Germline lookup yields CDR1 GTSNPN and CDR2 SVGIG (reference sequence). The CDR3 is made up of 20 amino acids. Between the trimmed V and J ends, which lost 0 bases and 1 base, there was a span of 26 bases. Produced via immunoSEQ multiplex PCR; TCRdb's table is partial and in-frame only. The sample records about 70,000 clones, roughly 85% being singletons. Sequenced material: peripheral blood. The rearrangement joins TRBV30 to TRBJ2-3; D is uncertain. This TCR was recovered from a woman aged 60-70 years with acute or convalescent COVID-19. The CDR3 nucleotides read TGTGCCTGGAGTGTAAGGTGGAGTCCCCTCCTAAGCTCTCGCACAGATACGCAGTATTTT. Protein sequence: CAWSVRWSPLLSSRTDTQYF.